The sequence of this T cell receptor (beta chain) was determined in a study of shared clonotypes between healthy human individuals. Study results and limitations: Among donors, the sharing of clonotypes was expected to be influenced by sequencing depth.

About this clone itself: What it binds is not known. Other DNA sequences within the sample encode an identical CDR3.

Profiled with immunoSEQ multiplex PCR; TCRdb holds only in-frame clones, not every one. Seen here are about 2 million clones, roughly 94% observed once, and the top ten hold around 0.13%. CDR3 length equals 15 residues. The V segment lost 6 bases and the J segment 7 bases; nucleotides outside the gene matches: 5. Germline V lookup: CDR1 MNHEY, CDR2 SVGAGI. The sequence was collected from a man between 18 and 35 years old in good health. This chain connects TRBV6-5 to TRBJ2-1; 14 nucleotides match TRBD2. Material for sequencing was naive CD4+ T cells sorted from blood. Subset reported: CD45RA+ positively selected. CDR3 bases: TGTGCCAGCAGCCGCGGGACTAGCGGGAGTAATGAGCAGTTCTTC. As protein: CASSRGTSGSNEQFF.